A single sample gave rise to the 18 T cell receptor beta chains below, sequenced in a study of human T cells and chemical hapten exposure. Time point denoted: pre-sensitization, week 0. Stated treatment: therapeutic diphenylcyclopropenone sensitization with weekly scalp DPC. Each CDR3 protein is one row after TCRdb ran MiXCR on the RACE reads. The sample carries under 200,000 distinct CDR3 sequences, around 30% recorded once. Sequenced here: whole blood, sampled in connection with sensitization to the hapten diphenylcyclopropenone (DPC). The receptors shown here come from a woman in her thirties with alopecia areata. Some clones in this sample may be carry-over from other donors' samples.

This chain joins TRBV9 and TRBJ1-5, with D perhaps matching TRBD1 (5 bases). With 0 bases removed from V and 10 bases from J, the gap between germline ends came to 11 bases. This CDR3 is built from 13 residues. Germline V gene data show CDR1 as SGDLS and CDR2 as YYNGEE. CDR3 sequence (DNA): TGTGCCAGCAGCGTAGGTCGGGGGACCCCCCAGCATTTT. It translates to CASSVGRGTPQHF. The full variable domain, with the rest looked up from reference TRBV9 and TRBJ1-5, is DSGVTQTPKHLITATGQRVTLRCSPRSGDLSVYWYQQSLDQGLQFLIQYYNGEERAKGNILERFSAQQFPDLHSELNLSSLELGDSALYFCASSVGRGTPQHFGDGTRLSIL.

The chain is built from TRBV15 and TRBJ1-2; 9 bases are shared with TRBD1. Trimming took 0 bases from V and 8 from J; bases not matched to a gene: 16. The CDR3 extends over 18 amino acids. The V gene's germline CDR1 is LNHNV and CDR2 YYDKDF (reference sequence). DNA for the CDR3: TGTGCCACCAGCAGAGATTACCAGGACAGGGGATCAACTATAGGCTACACCTTC. Residues: CATSRDYQDRGSTIGYTF.

A few counts support this clonotype. V and J are TRBV20-1 and TRBJ2-1; D gene ambiguous. V shed 6 bases and J shed 6 bases, with 12 bases lying between them. Germline V CDR1 and CDR2: DFQATT, SNEGSKA (reference sequence). The CDR3 is made up of 12 amino acids. CDR3: CSAPDLGNEQFF. CDR3 DNA sequence: TGCAGTGCGCCGGATCTGGGCAATGAGCAGTTCTTC.

In its sample, this clonotype was seen a few times. The chain joins TRBV29-1 to TRBJ2-5; D gene unclear. This CDR3 region has 11 residues. Germline CDR1 and CDR2: SQVTM and ANQGSEA. V dropped 6 bases and J dropped 2 bases, with 7 bases sitting between them. DNA for the CDR3: TGCAGCGTCGCCTCTCAAGAGACCCAGTACTTC. It is translated as CSVASQETQYF.

CDR3 sequence reads: CASSQEGVPDPYF. The CDR3 DNA reads as TGTGCCAGCAGCCAAGAGGGCGTCCCCGACCCGTACTTC. The chain employs TRBV3-1 and TRBJ2-7; D is unclear. CDR1 and CDR2 from the germline V gene are LGHDT and YNNKEL (reference sequence). Trimming took off 0 bases at V and 12 bases at J, with 15 bases between the two ends. The length of the CDR3 is 13 residues.

This clonotype was detected ten times or more. The chain recombines TRBV9 with TRBJ1-2, with D perhaps TRBD1 (5 bases). The CDR3 is made up of 14 amino acids. The germline V gene encodes CDR1 SGDLS and CDR2 YYNGEE. V was clipped by 1 base and J by 6 bases, with 13 bases between them. CDR3 amino acids: CASSVNGGTHGYTF. DNA of the CDR3: TGTGCCAGCAGCGTAAACGGCGGGACGCATGGCTACACCTTC.

CDR3 nucleotides: TGTGCCAGCTTACTGGGGGGGCCCGGCGAGGAGACCCAGTACTTC. Residues: CASLLGGPGEETQYF. The V call is TRBV11-3, the J call TRBJ2-5; tentative D call: TRBD2 (7 bases). The germline V gene has CDR1 SGHNT and CDR2 YENEEA. Deletions cut 8 bases from V and 5 bases from J, with 21 bases between. The CDR3 is 15 residues long.

Worth noting for this clonotype: The junction shows a germline mismatch at one end, possibly a read error. The chain has TRBV3-1 and TRBJ2-7, with TRBD2 matching 11 bases. The CDR3 has 15 residues. Per germline, CDR1 LGHDT and CDR2 YNNKEL (reference sequence). CDR3 sequence: CASSRPTSGVSEQHF. DNA for the CDR3: TGTGCCAGCAGCCGACCGACTAGCGGGGTTTCTGAGCAGCACTTC.

This clonotype was detected a few times. V gene TRBV4-2 combines with J gene TRBJ1-5, with D maybe TRBD1 (5 bases). The CDR3 is made up of 15 amino acids. Germline CDR1 is LGHNA and CDR2 is YNFKEQ. Trimming left V 3 bases short and J 5 bases short, with 14 bases between. The CDR3 loop reads CASSQEGNSDQPQHF. In DNA form, the CDR3 reads TGTGCCAGCAGCCAGGAGGGGAATTCAGATCAGCCCCAGCATTTT.

The table lists this clonotype with a few counts. This chain connects TRBV3-1 to TRBJ2-1; D is perhaps TRBD1 or TRBD2 (5 bases each). Trimming stripped 1 base from V and 8 bases from J, with 12 bases between. Germline CDR1 reads LGHDT; CDR2 reads YNNKEL (reference sequence). The length of the CDR3 is 14 residues. The CDR3 DNA follows: TGTGCCAGCAGCCAAGCTTCCCGGGGCGATGAGCAGTTCTTC. Translation: CASSQASRGDEQFF.

This clonotype was observed a few times. J is TRBJ2-5 and V is TRBV29-1, with TRBD2 matching 11 bases. The length of the CDR3 is 15 residues. The germline V gene has CDR1 SQVTM and CDR2 ANQGSEA. In DNA, the CDR3 is TGCAGTGTTAGCGGGGGGGTTCTGAGGCAAGAGACCCAGTACTTC. The encoded protein is CSVSGGVLRQETQYF.

About this clonotype: Sequence at one end of the junction differs from germline and may be a read error. The chain is built from TRBV19 and TRBJ2-7; TRBD1 matches at 8 bases. Looked up from germline, CDR1 is LNHDA and CDR2 is SQIVND (reference sequence). The CDR3 has 10 residues. CDR3 loop: CASPGQGRHF. Here the CDR3 DNA reads TGTGCCAGTCCTGGACAGGGACGGCACTTC.

This clonotype appeared a few times. The chain couples TRBV7-3 to TRBJ1-1; D might be TRBD1 (6 bases). The CDR3 length is 13 residues. Germline V gives CDR1 SGHTA, CDR2 FQGTGA. V shed 5 bases and J shed 6 bases, with 13 bases lying between them. The CDR3 DNA is TGTGCCAGCAGCGTAGACAGGTACGCTGAAGCTTTCTTT. This codes for CASSVDRYAEAFF.

This clonotype was counted many times. The rearrangement links TRBV5-6 to TRBJ1-2; the D is unclear. The V and J ends lost 5 bases and 2 bases respectively, with 10 bases between them. This CDR3 has 13 residues. Germline CDR1 is SGHDT and CDR2 is YYEEEE. As DNA, the CDR3 is TGTGCCAGCAGTGCCAGGTCGAACTATGGCTACACCTTC. Translating gives CASSARSNYGYTF.

V and J are TRBV2 and TRBJ2-3; D not resolved. Germline V gives CDR1 SNHLY, CDR2 FYNNEI. The CDR3 totals 11 residues. Trimming stripped 6 bases from V and 6 bases from J, with 7 bases between. Written as DNA, the CDR3 is TGTGCCAGCAGGGAACCTGATACGCAGTATTTT. Its translation: CASREPDTQYF. The full variable domain, rest sourced from reference TRBV2 and TRBJ2-3, is EPEVTQTPSHQVTQMGQEVILRCVPISNHLYFYWYRQILGQKVEFLVSFYNNEISEKSEIFDDQFSVERPDGSNFTLKIRSTKLEDSAMYFCASREPDTQYFGPGTRLTVL.

This chain links TRBV4-1 with TRBJ2-7; D call uncertain. V dropped 5 bases and J dropped 3 bases, with 8 bases sitting between them. This CDR3 has 12 residues. Germline CDR1 is MGHRA and CDR2 is YSYEKL. CDR3 bases: TGCGCCAGCAGCAATAGCTTCTACGAGCAGTACTTC. Protein: CASSNSFYEQYF.

This clonotype was seen a handful of times. V and J are TRBV20-1 and TRBJ1-1, with no clear D. V lost 2 bases and J 3 bases, leaving 13 bases between the germline ends. The germline gives CDR1 DFQATT, CDR2 SNEGSKA (reference sequence). This CDR3 contains 14 residues. This CDR3 is CSARRWPTDTEAFF. The CDR3 bases are TGCAGTGCTAGAAGATGGCCAACGGACACTGAAGCTTTCTTT.

In its sample, this clonotype was seen once. DNA for the CDR3: TGCGCCAGCAGTGAGTCACTAGGGACAGCCAACTATGGCTACACCTTC. Amino acids: CASSESLGTANYGYTF. The rearrangement links TRBV10-2 to TRBJ1-2; 7 bases align to TRBD1. Germline V gene data show CDR1 as WSHSY and CDR2 as SAAADI. The length of the CDR3 is 16 residues. The V segment lost 0 bases and the J segment 2 bases; nucleotides outside the gene matches: 6.